This paragraph covers one T cell receptor beta chain sequence. Its specificity is unknown. This entry is derived from a study of CD8 T cells in ankylosing spondylitis. Germline V lookup: CDR1 WSHSY, CDR2 SAAADI. The CDR3 length is 14 residues. Trimming removed 7 bases from V and 2 bases from J, with 13 bases in between. Quantitative 5'-RACE was performed with molecular barcodes, and it yielded the TCR beta libraries. MiXCR was run by TCRdb on the 5' RACE reads, yielding one entry per CDR3 protein. The sample records 700,000 to 1,000,000 distinct CDR3 sequences, 10% to 15% being singletons. Study-level results: Seemingly characteristic of ankylosing spondylitis blood was a TCR beta motif consisting of 7 or 8 highly homologous variants.

The chain is built from TRBV10-2 and TRBJ2-3; maybe TRBD1 (6 bases). Sequences were obtained from blood, either unsorted or a sorted T cell fraction (not recorded which). This receptor was identified in a male donor with ankylosing spondylitis. The CDR3 nucleotides read TGCGCCAGCACCTTAAACAGGGTCACAGATACGCAGTATTTT. Its translation is CASTLNRVTDTQYF.